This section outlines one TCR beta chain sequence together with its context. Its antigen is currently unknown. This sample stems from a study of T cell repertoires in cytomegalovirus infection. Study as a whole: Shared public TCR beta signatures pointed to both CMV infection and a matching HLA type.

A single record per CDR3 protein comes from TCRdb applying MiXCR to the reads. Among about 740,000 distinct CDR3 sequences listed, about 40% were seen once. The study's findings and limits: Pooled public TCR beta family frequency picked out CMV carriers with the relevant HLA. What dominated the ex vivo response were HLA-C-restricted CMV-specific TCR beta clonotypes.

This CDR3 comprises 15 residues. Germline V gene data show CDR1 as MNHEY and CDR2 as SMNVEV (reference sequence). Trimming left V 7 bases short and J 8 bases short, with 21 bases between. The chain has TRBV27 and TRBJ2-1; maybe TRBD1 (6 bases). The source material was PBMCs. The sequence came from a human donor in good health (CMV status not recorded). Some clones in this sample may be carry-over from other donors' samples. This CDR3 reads CASTPEGEGGHEQFF. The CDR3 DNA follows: TGTGCCAGCACCCCCGAAGGTGAAGGGGGACATGAGCAGTTCTTC.